This TCR beta chain emerged from a study of T cell repertoires in cytomegalovirus infection. About the study: HLA-B-restricted CMV epitopes that are well studied, plus recently identified HLA-C-restricted ones, were used by the study. Indicated by public TCR beta signatures were CMV infection and matching HLA type. Study-wide findings and caveats: Cumulated frequencies of public TCR beta families served to identify carriers of CMV plus the relevant HLA.

A single record per CDR3 protein comes from TCRdb applying MiXCR to the reads. The sample lists roughly 990,000 distinct CDR3 sequences, more than 25% occurring once. To note about this clonotype: What it recognizes is unknown.

Deletions cut 2 bases from V and 2 bases from J, with 9 bases between. This CDR3 comprises 14 residues. CDR1 MNHEY and CDR2 SMNVEV come from the germline V gene (reference sequence). V is TRBV27 and J is TRBJ2-5, with D unclear. The sample in question was cultured CD8+ T cells from PBMCs, obtained from culture after CMV antigen stimulation. The source is a human donor in good health (CMV status not recorded). Some clones in this sample may be carry-over from other donors' samples. As DNA, the CDR3 is TGTGCCAGCAGTTTACTTTCCAGTCAAGAGACCCAGTACTTC. It translates to CASSLLSSQETQYF.